The 16 T cell receptor beta chains below all came from one sample that was sequenced in a study of shared clonotypes between healthy human individuals. As defined, naive CD8 cells were CD45RO-negative and positively selected for CCR7, with terminally differentiated effector memory CD45RA+ cells excluded. The protocol was immunoSEQ multiplex PCR, while the TCRdb copy is restricted to in-frame clones and leaves out a portion. The sample lists around 1.9 million clones, under 95% occurring once. Sequenced material: naive CD8+ T cells from PBMCs. The receptors here all came from a man aged 18 to 30 in good health. Some clones in this sample may be carry-over from other donors' samples.

This sequence joins TRBV7-2 and TRBJ2-7; D is undetermined. Germline V CDR1 and CDR2: SGHTA, FQGNSA. The CDR3 has 13 amino acids. The ends were cut back, 6 bases at V and 2 bases at J, with 11 bases in the middle. In DNA form, the CDR3 reads TGTGCCAGCAGGCAGGTTTTCCCCTACGAGCAGTACTTC. Its protein product is CASRQVFPYEQYF.

The CDR3 loop is CASSQGRPQGQETQYF. In DNA form, the CDR3 reads TGTGCCAGCAGCCAAGGACGGCCCCAGGGGCAAGAGACCCAGTACTTC. This chain joins TRBV14 and TRBJ2-5; the D gene is possibly TRBD1 (6 bases). V was clipped by 1 base and J by 2 bases, with 14 bases between them. This CDR3 comprises 16 residues. CDR1 SGHDN and CDR2 FVKESK come from the germline V gene.

CDR3 in amino acids: CASSTVGANYGYTF. The CDR3 DNA reads TGTGCCAGCAGCACCGTCGGGGCCAACTATGGCTACACCTTC. The rearrangement joins TRBV7-9 to TRBJ1-2; the D gene is possibly TRBD1 (5 bases). The germline V and J ends were trimmed by 5 bases and 2 bases, with 12 bases remaining between them. This CDR3 region has 14 residues. CDR1 is SEHNR and CDR2 is FQNEAQ in the germline V gene (reference sequence).

The chain recombines TRBV29-1 with TRBJ2-5, with D possibly matching TRBD2 (6 bases). The DNA matches TRBJ2-7 better at its end, which makes the J call doubtful. Germline assignment: CDR1 SQVTM and CDR2 ANQGSEA. CDR3 size: 15 residues. The CDR3 region has the DNA TGCAGCGTTGTCCCCGTCTTGCGGGGCCCCTACGAGCAGTACTTC. As protein: CSVVPVLRGPYEQYF.

The count of this clone is one. The chain employs TRBV11-2 and TRBJ2-1; 9 bases fit TRBD2. J was trimmed by 7 bases and V by 4 bases; bases with no gene match: 14. The CDR3 is 17 amino acids. The germline V gene encodes CDR1 SGHAT and CDR2 FQNNGV. The DNA for the CDR3 is TGTGCCAGCAGCTCTCTTGGGGCTAGCGGGATAGGGAATGAGCAGTTCTTC. Translated: CASSSLGASGIGNEQFF.

The chain couples TRBV6-5 to TRBJ2-3, with 9 bases fitting TRBD2. The CDR3 has 14 amino acids. Trimming removed 6 bases from V and 4 bases from J; junction bases left unmatched: 5. CDR1 and CDR2 (germline): MNHEY, SVGAGI. This CDR3 is CASSGGLAPDTQYF. As DNA, the CDR3 is TGTGCCAGCAGCGGAGGACTAGCGCCAGATACGCAGTATTTT.

V usage is TRBV4-3 and J usage is TRBJ2-3, with 9 bases identical to TRBD1. Germline V gene data show CDR1 as LGHNA and CDR2 as YSLEER. V was pared by 1 base and J by 3 bases, with 5 bases of the junction left unmatched. CDR3 length: 16 amino acids. The CDR3 DNA is TGCGCCAGCAGCCAAGGTGAACAGGGGGCAACAGATACGCAGTATTTT. Translated: CASSQGEQGATDTQYF.

The rearrangement joins TRBV15 to TRBJ2-5, with D possibly TRBD2 on 6 matching bases. Germline V gives CDR1 LNHNV, CDR2 YYDKDF (reference sequence). V dropped 4 bases and J dropped 0 bases, with 18 bases sitting between them. The CDR3 is 17 amino acids. The CDR3 reads CATSTLVGLGYQETQYF. CDR3 nucleotides: TGTGCCACCAGCACCTTGGTGGGACTGGGGTACCAAGAGACCCAGTACTTC. Supplemented by reference TRBV15 and TRBJ2-5, the full variable domain reads DAMVIQNPRYQVTQFGKPVTLSCSQTLNHNVMYWYQQKSSQAPKLLFHYYDKDFNNEADTPDNFQSRRPNTSFCFLDIRSPGLGDTAMYLCATSTLVGLGYQETQYFGPGTRLLVL.

The gene calls are TRBV7-9 and TRBJ2-5; 7 bases map to TRBD2. This CDR3 spans 15 amino acids. Losses at the gene ends were 5 bases for V and 2 bases for J; bases not matched to a gene: 8. CDR1 SEHNR and CDR2 FQNEAQ come from the germline V gene (reference sequence). CDR3 in DNA: TGTGCCAGCAGCCCCGCGGGGGAGGCTCAAGAGACCCAGTACTTC. Translating gives CASSPAGEAQETQYF. Full variable domain (missing parts from reference TRBV7-9 and TRBJ2-5): DTGVSQNPRHKITKRGQNVTFRCDPISEHNRLYWYRQTLGQGPEFLTYFQNEAQLEKSRLLSDRFSAERPKGSFSTLEIQRTEQGDSAMYLCASSPAGEAQETQYFGPGTRLLVL.

This chain uses TRBV10-3 with TRBJ2-1, with 8 bases matching TRBD1. Trimming removed 3 bases from V and 5 bases from J; junction bases left unmatched: 9. Germline V lookup: CDR1 ENHRY, CDR2 SYGVKD. The CDR3 totals 16 residues. Written as DNA, the CDR3 is TGTGCCATCAGTGATCTCCGGGACAGGAGTGACAATGAGCAGTTCTTC. It is translated as CAISDLRDRSDNEQFF.

This chain uses TRBV6-1 with TRBJ1-2; D call uncertain. Trimming left V 4 bases short and J 6 bases short, with 9 bases between. The CDR3 sequence is 12 residues long. From germline, CDR1 is MNHNS and CDR2 SASEGT. Here the CDR3 DNA reads TGTGCCAGCAGTGGGGGAGAAAATGGCTACACCTTC. Protein sequence: CASSGGENGYTF.

The V call is TRBV6-5, the J call TRBJ1-3; D remains ambiguous. Trimming left V 6 bases short and J 8 bases short, with 17 bases between. The germline V gene has CDR1 MNHEY and CDR2 SVGAGI. CDR3 size: 14 residues. The CDR3 here is CASRPIIMLDTIYF. As DNA, the CDR3 is TGTGCCAGCAGGCCGATTATTATGCTGGACACCATATATTTT.

The CDR3 region is CASSEVAQTSGRENIQYF. The DNA for the CDR3 is TGTGCCAGCAGTGAAGTCGCCCAGACTAGCGGGAGGGAAAACATTCAGTACTTC. The rearrangement uses TRBV2 and TRBJ2-4; 14 bases are shared with TRBD2. V gave up 1 base and J gave up 5 bases; unmatched junction bases: 7. The CDR3 spans 18 residues. Germline V CDR1 and CDR2: SNHLY, FYNNEI.

The chain joins TRBV10-3 to TRBJ1-2; D unclear. Trimming cost V 6 bases and J 2 bases, with 10 bases left between them. The CDR3 is made up of 13 amino acids. Germline V lookup: CDR1 ENHRY, CDR2 SYGVKD. This CDR3 is CAIRPGSNYGYTF. The CDR3, as DNA: TGTGCCATCAGACCCGGTTCGAACTATGGCTACACCTTC.

The chain couples TRBV29-1 to TRBJ2-7; D is perhaps TRBD1 or TRBD2 (5 bases each). Germline values: CDR1 SQVTM, CDR2 ANQGSEA. The V end lost 4 bases, the J end lost 3 bases, and 16 bases lay between the germline ends. The CDR3 length is 14 residues. CDR3 coding DNA: TGCAGCGTTGGTCCTGGGGGTTACCGCTACGAGCAGTACTTC. Protein sequence: CSVGPGGYRYEQYF.

The rearrangement joins TRBV28 to TRBJ1-2; 7 bases are shared with TRBD1. The length of the CDR3 is 14 residues. The V segment lost 5 bases and the J segment 6 bases; nucleotides outside the gene matches: 9. Germline V gives CDR1 MDHEN, CDR2 SYDVKM. The CDR3 DNA follows: TGTGCCAGCAGTAAACCGGGACAGCTAAATGGCTACACCTTC. Protein: CASSKPGQLNGYTF.